Detailed here is one T cell receptor (beta chain). The same CDR3 also results from other DNA sequences found in this sample. Original handling: From reference gene primer amplification, estimates of nucleated cell counts were derived. Only in-frame clones appear in the TCRdb table, and some are missing; sequencing was by immunoSEQ multiplex PCR. V, J and clone size derive from that table, while D and trimming were established from the DNA sequence. The table has about 210,000 clones, 75% to 85% seen once. There are 14 residues in the CDR3. Trimming removed 1 base from V and 4 bases from J; junction bases left unmatched: 4. Germline lookup yields CDR1 MNHNS and CDR2 SASEGT. This entry belongs to a study of blood T cell repertoires in COVID-19. For the study at large: Samples came from the United States, Italy and Spain, spanning acute and convalescent COVID-19.

Seattle participants joined during active infection and were tracked over time. This receptor was identified in a woman in her 70s with COVID-19, enrolled during active disease. Sequenced input: peripheral blood. This chain connects TRBV6-1 to TRBJ2-7; 7 bases map to TRBD2. CDR3 sequence (DNA): TGTGCCAGCAGTGAAGGCGGGAGAGGGTACGAGCAGTACTTC. Translation gives CASSEGGRGYEQYF.